This entry lists 14 T cell receptor beta chains sequenced from one sample in a study of T cell responses to AZD1222 COVID-19 vaccine. Sequencing was performed with immunoSEQ multiplex PCR; in TCRdb, only in-frame clones are kept and a portion is missing. The sample carries about 55,000 clones, 89% recorded once. The specimen was peripheral blood, collected on day 0 of AZD1222 vaccination. Receptors originate from an adult in good health.

This clone was seen a single time. The chain links TRBV5-1 to TRBJ2-1; maybe TRBD2 (5 bases). The CDR3 is 15 amino acids. From germline, CDR1 is SGHRS and CDR2 YFSETQ. Trimming cost V 0 bases and J 0 bases, with 7 bases left between them. The DNA for the CDR3 is TGCGCCAGCAGCTTGGATCGGGGCTCCTACAATGAGCAGTTCTTC. It codes for CASSLDRGSYNEQFF.

The chain employs TRBV7-8 and TRBJ1-6, with 11 bases lining up with TRBD1. J lost 8 bases, V lost 1 base, and 4 bases had no gene match. CDR1 SGHVS and CDR2 FQNEAQ come from the germline V gene. The CDR3 extends over 16 amino acids. The CDR3 DNA follows: TGTGCCAGCAGCTTAGTGGGGACAGGGGGATATTCACCCCTCCACTTT. The encoded protein is CASSLVGTGGYSPLHF.

This clone was recorded only once. The genes are TRBV10-3 and TRBJ2-3, with a weak D call TRBD2 (6 bases). Germline V gene sequence: CDR1 ENHRY, CDR2 SYGVKD. V shed 9 bases and J shed 1 base, with 11 bases lying between them. The CDR3 extends over 13 amino acids. The CDR3 DNA reads TGTGCCATTCGGGCTAGCGGCACAGATACGCAGTATTTT. It is translated as CAIRASGTDTQYF.

V gene TRBV10-2 combines with J gene TRBJ2-7; 9 bases are a match to TRBD1. Per germline, CDR1 WSHSY and CDR2 SAAADI. V gave up 8 bases and J gave up 3 bases; unmatched junction bases: 8. The CDR3 covers 14 residues. The CDR3 sequence: CASGRSTGGYEQYF. CDR3 coding DNA: TGCGCCAGCGGGAGATCGACAGGGGGCTACGAGCAGTACTTC.

The chain joins TRBV29-1 to TRBJ2-1; either TRBD1 or TRBD2 may fit D (6 bases each). CDR1 is SQVTM and CDR2 is ANQGSEA in the germline V gene. The CDR3 contains 13 residues. V dropped 6 bases and J dropped 3 bases, with 12 bases sitting between them. The CDR3 DNA follows: TGCAGCGTAGGGGGGACTGGCTACAATGAGCAGTTCTTC. Residues: CSVGGTGYNEQFF.

V gene TRBV7-9 combines with J gene TRBJ2-7, with unresolved D. The CDR3 loop spans 15 amino acids. Deletions cut 5 bases from V and 2 bases from J, with 16 bases between. Per germline, CDR1 SEHNR and CDR2 FQNEAQ (reference sequence). The CDR3 is CASSLGRANPYEQYF. The DNA of the CDR3 is TGTGCCAGCAGCCTCGGACGGGCCAACCCCTACGAGCAGTACTTC.

CDR3 amino acids: CASRTSGAYEQYF. Written as DNA, the CDR3 is TGCGCCAGCCGGACTAGCGGGGCCTACGAGCAGTACTTC. This chain joins TRBV10-2 and TRBJ2-7, with TRBD2 matching 12 bases. J lost 2 bases, V lost 8 bases, and 1 base had no gene match. The germline V gene encodes CDR1 WSHSY and CDR2 SAAADI. This CDR3 has 13 residues.

The V and J genes are TRBV19 and TRBJ1-1; no definite D call. Looked up from germline, CDR1 is LNHDA and CDR2 is SQIVND (reference sequence). V lost 6 bases to trimming and J lost 8 bases, with 16 bases between them. The CDR3 loop spans 13 amino acids. The CDR3 coding sequence is TGTGCCAGTAGAGTTGGGAAAGCAGGCGAAGCTTTCTTT. This translates into CASRVGKAGEAFF.

The chain links TRBV9 to TRBJ2-3; the D gene is possibly TRBD2 (6 bases). This CDR3 is built from 13 residues. The V gene's germline CDR1 is SGDLS and CDR2 YYNGEE. The ends were cut back, 0 bases at V and 11 bases at J, with 13 bases in the middle. The CDR3 reads CASSVDWVAEQYF. In DNA form, the CDR3 reads TGTGCCAGCAGCGTAGATTGGGTAGCGGAGCAGTATTTT.

For the CDR3, the DNA is TGCAGCGTTGAGTCAGGGAGCGGCTACACCTTC. This encodes CSVESGSGYTF. The V call is TRBV29-1, the J call TRBJ1-2, with D tentatively TRBD1 (5 bases). CDR1 SQVTM and CDR2 ANQGSEA come from the germline V gene. The CDR3 is 11 residues long. V shed 3 bases and J shed 8 bases, with 10 bases lying between them.

J is TRBJ2-2 and V is TRBV10-3, with D possibly being TRBD1 or TRBD2 (5 bases each). The germline V gene encodes CDR1 ENHRY and CDR2 SYGVKD. V lost 5 bases, J lost 4 bases, and 14 bases lay in between. CDR3 length: 15 residues. This CDR3 reads CAISLTGTSTGELFF. The CDR3 DNA reads TGTGCCATCAGTTTAACCGGGACGTCCACCGGGGAGCTGTTTTTT.

The chain couples TRBV4-1 to TRBJ2-3; 8 bases are shared with TRBD2. V dropped 3 bases and J dropped 0; count of bases not matched to a gene: 5. From germline, CDR1 is MGHRA and CDR2 YSYEKL. The CDR3 spans 16 residues. Written as DNA, the CDR3 is TGCGCCAGCAGCCAGAGCAGCGGGGGCAGCACAGATACGCAGTATTTT. Protein product: CASSQSSGGSTDTQYF.

The chain combines TRBV27 with TRBJ1-3; 9 bases are shared with TRBD1. CDR1 and CDR2 from the germline V gene are MNHEY and SMNVEV (reference sequence). CDR3 length: 16 residues. After removal of 2 bases from V and 1 base from J, the junction contained 3 bases not matched to a gene. In DNA, the CDR3 is TGTGCCAGCAGTTTAAACAGGGGGCTATCTGGAAACACCATATATTTT. It specifies CASSLNRGLSGNTIYF.

The chain couples TRBV3-1 (or the pseudogene TRBV3-2) to TRBJ1-1; the D is unclear. The V gene's germline CDR1 is LGHDT and CDR2 YNNKEL (reference sequence). V shed 1 base and J shed 0 bases, with 6 bases lying between them. The CDR3 sequence is 14 residues long. CDR3 DNA: TGTGCCAGCAGCCAAGGAACCCTGAACACTGAAGCTTTCTTT. Translation: CASSQGTLNTEAFF.